Below are 2 T cell receptor beta chains sequenced from a single sample in a study of blood T cell repertoires in COVID-19. Method: immunoSEQ multiplex PCR; TCRdb's copy keeps in-frame clones and lacks some. The table lists around 140,000 clones, around 84% of them singletons, with about 2.6% in the top ten. Sample: PBMCs or T cells enriched from blood (not recorded which). Every receptor here comes from a man between 35 and 55 years old with acute COVID-19.

The rearrangement links TRBV6-1 to TRBJ1-2; 8 nucleotides align to TRBD1. The V and J ends lost 1 base and 4 bases, in that order; junction bases with no gene match: 5. The CDR3 runs 15 residues. Germline lookup yields CDR1 MNHNS and CDR2 SASEGT. CDR3 DNA sequence: TGTGCCAGCAGTGAAGATATCGGGACAGGCTATGGCTACACCTTC. Protein: CASSEDIGTGYGYTF.

The chain links TRBV7-2 to TRBJ1-1; TRBD1 aligns across 7 bases. Germline V CDR1 and CDR2: SGHTA, FQGNSA. Unmatched junction bases numbered 6, after V lost 5 bases and J lost 3 bases. This CDR3 is built from 14 residues. CDR3 DNA: TGTGCCAGCAGCCCGCGACAGGGCTACACTGAAGCTTTCTTT. Amino acids: CASSPRQGYTEAFF.